The source of this T cell receptor beta chain is a study of Graves' ophthalmopathy and Graves' hyperthyroidism. Study at large: Researchers obtained peripheral blood at initial diagnosis, before any treatment had begun. Findings of the study overall: This model predicted ophthalmopathy progression (sensitivity around 71%, specificity approximately 77%). Between ophthalmopathy and stable hyperthyroidism, a 13-signature model drew a separation with 87.88% sensitivity and around 80% specificity.

The CDR3 extends over 14 amino acids. V shed 5 bases and J shed 5 bases, with 16 bases lying between them. Looked up from germline, CDR1 is KGHSH and CDR2 is LQKENI. A few counts support this clonotype. Its antigen is not identified. RNA transcripts were the template, and TCR beta CDR3 regions were amplified from them. Following a first-round RT-PCR that used HTBI primers, a second-round multiplex PCR was carried out. Each CDR3 protein is one row after TCRdb ran MiXCR on the multiplex PCR reads. The data show 200,000 to 250,000 distinct CDR3 sequences, with 20% to 25% seen just once and roughly 45% held by the top ten. Ophthalmopathy cases showed moderate-to-severe activity, scoring CAS ≥3 and NOSPECS ≥4, with duration under 3 months.

The TCR sequence derives from a woman aged 45-59 years with Graves' ophthalmopathy. This chain links TRBV18 with TRBJ2-7; TRBD2 is a possible D gene (6 bases). The specimen sequenced was peripheral blood. The CDR3 loop reads CASSVVGRGDEQYF. For the CDR3, the DNA is TGTGCCAGCTCAGTCGTTGGGCGCGGGGACGAGCAGTACTTC.